The rows below give T cell receptor beta chains drawn from one sample of a study of blood T cell repertoires in COVID-19. Libraries were prepared by immunoSEQ multiplex PCR; TCRdb keeps only in-frame clonotypes and omits some of them. The sample gives about 270,000 clones, about 87% of which show up once; around 3% is in the top ten. The sequencing input was PBMCs or T cells enriched from blood (not recorded which). Receptors originate from a woman in her forties or fifties who had recovered from COVID-19. Both conserved end residues are part of each CDR3. D genes are given only for firm matches. A row's size may be missing; if present it is once, few, many or a size class.

d_call	j_call	clone_size	v_call	cdr3_aa	cdr3_nt
TRBD2	TRBJ2-7	.	TRBV6-1	CASSGSGGTHYQVEQYF	TGTGCCAGCAGTGGGAGCGGGGGGACTCATTACCAGGTGGAGCAGTACTTC
.	TRBJ2-3	.	TRBV7-8	CASSLQGFTDTQYF	TGTGCCAGCAGCTTACAGGGATTTACAGATACGCAGTATTTT
.	TRBJ2-1	.	TRBV11-3	CASSLLTNPPYNEQFF	TGTGCCAGCAGCTTACTGACTAACCCCCCTTACAATGAGCAGTTCTTC
TRBD1	TRBJ2-1	.	TRBV28	CASSTAGTGGYNEQFF	TGTGCCAGCAGTACCGCCGGGACAGGGGGCTACAATGAGCAGTTCTTC
.	TRBJ1-1	.	TRBV13	CASSLEGRTEAFF	TGTGCCAGCAGCTTAGAGGGGCGCACTGAAGCTTTCTTT
.	TRBJ1-1	.	TRBV27	CASSSPAGPPTEAFF	TGTGCCAGCAGCTCCCCGGCAGGGCCCCCCACTGAAGCTTTCTTT
TRBD1	TRBJ1-1	.	TRBV4-1	CASSHPDRAVTEAFF	TGCGCCAGCAGCCACCCGGACAGGGCGGTCACTGAAGCTTTCTTT
.	TRBJ2-7	.	TRBV28	CASSLLASRSYEQYF	TGTGCCAGCAGTTTATTGGCTAGCAGATCCTACGAGCAGTACTTC
.	TRBJ2-5	.	TRBV11-3	CASSDWDSQETQYF	TGTGCCAGCAGCGATTGGGACTCCCAAGAGACCCAGTACTTC
.	TRBJ2-6	.	TRBV24-1	CATSDSQGSSGANVLTF	TGTGCCACCAGTGACTCCCAGGGATCCTCTGGGGCCAACGTCCTGACTTTC
TRBD1	TRBJ1-4	.	TRBV28	CASSFLQGASEKLFF	TGTGCCAGCAGTTTCTTACAGGGGGCGAGTGAAAAACTGTTTTTT
TRBD1	TRBJ2-2	.	TRBV11-1	CASRHGQGWSGELFF	TGTGCCAGCAGACATGGACAGGGTTGGTCCGGGGAGCTGTTTTTT
TRBD2	TRBJ2-1	.	TRBV7-8	CASSLLAGGLGEQFF	TGTGCCAGCAGCTTGCTAGCGGGGGGTCTTGGGGAGCAGTTCTTC
TRBD1	TRBJ2-7	few	TRBV28	CATTGLDRGFYEQYF	TGTGCCACCACGGGCCTTGACAGGGGGTTCTACGAGCAGTACTTC
.	TRBJ1-1	.	TRBV28	CASSRTENTEAFF	TGTGCCAGCAGCCGGACAGAGAACACTGAAGCTTTCTTT
.	TRBJ1-1	once	TRBV4-2	CASNREGENTEAFF	TGTGCCAGCAATCGGGAGGGGGAGAACACTGAAGCTTTCTTT
.	TRBJ1-5	.	TRBV4-2	CASSQAGNQPQHF	TGTGCCAGCAGCCAAGCTGGCAATCAGCCCCAGCATTTT
TRBD2	TRBJ2-3	.	TRBV9	CASSVALAGASDTQYF	TGTGCCAGCAGCGTAGCGCTAGCGGGAGCTTCAGATACGCAGTATTTT
TRBD2	TRBJ2-7	.	TRBV4-3	CASSQVPSGAYEQYF	TGCGCCAGCAGCCAAGTGCCTAGCGGAGCGTACGAGCAGTACTTC
.	TRBJ1-5	.	TRBV2	CASSEGGRGNQPQHF	TGTGCCAGCAGTGAGGGGGGGAGGGGCAATCAGCCCCAGCATTTT
.	TRBJ2-3	.	TRBV2	CASSGLRDTQYF	TGTGCCAGCAGTGGGCTTCGAGATACGCAGTATTTT
.	TRBJ2-2	.	TRBV5-1	CASRYISNTGELFF	TGCGCCAGCAGGTACATATCGAACACCGGGGAGCTGTTTTTT
TRBD2	TRBJ2-1	.	TRBV4-2	CASSQVFGGRVNNEQFF	TGTGCCAGCAGCCAAGTGTTCGGCGGGAGGGTTAACAATGAGCAGTTCTTC
TRBD1	TRBJ2-7	.	TRBV6-2/TRBV6-3	CASSPTGGPYEQYF	TGTGCCAGCAGTCCAACAGGGGGCCCTTACGAGCAGTACTTC
TRBD1	TRBJ1-2	.	TRBV28	CASSLGSGGFLGYTF	TGTGCCAGCAGTTTAGGGTCAGGGGGCTTTCTTGGCTACACCTTC
TRBD1	TRBJ1-1	.	TRBV20-1	CSARTGGSAFF	TGCAGTGCTAGAACAGGGGGCTCGGCTTTCTTT
.	TRBJ1-1	.	TRBV28	CASSQPSAGNTEAFF	TGTGCCAGCAGTCAGCCCTCAGCGGGAAACACTGAAGCTTTCTTT
.	TRBJ2-1	.	TRBV6-2/TRBV6-3	CASSYSWGRNEQFF	TGTGCCAGCAGTTACTCTTGGGGGCGTAATGAGCAGTTCTTC
.	TRBJ2-7	.	TRBV5-8	CASSLFGQGLGEQYF	TGTGCCAGCAGCTTGTTCGGGCAGGGACTGGGCGAGCAGTACTTC
TRBD2	TRBJ2-1	.	TRBV3-1/TRBV3-2	CASSQKSAGGFYNEQFF	TGTGCCAGCAGCCAAAAGTCGGCGGGAGGGTTTTACAATGAGCAGTTCTTC
TRBD1	TRBJ1-2	.	TRBV5-1	CASSLIQQGYGYTF	TGCGCCAGCAGTTTGATCCAACAGGGGTATGGCTACACCTTC
TRBD2	TRBJ2-3	.	TRBV3-1/TRBV3-2	CASSRGLAGGDTDTQYF	TGTGCCAGCAGTCGAGGCTTAGCGGGAGGGGACACAGATACGCAGTATTTT
.	TRBJ2-3	.	TRBV4-2	CASSLGGSTDTQYF	TGTGCCAGCAGCCTTGGAGGGAGCACAGATACGCAGTATTTT
.	TRBJ1-6	.	TRBV27	CASSHTDSSSYNSPLHF	TGTGCCAGCAGTCACACGGACAGCAGCTCCTATAATTCACCCCTCCACTTT
TRBD1	TRBJ2-3	.	TRBV5-1	CASSRDRNGDTQYF	TGCGCCAGCAGCAGGGACAGGAATGGGGATACGCAGTATTTT
TRBD1	TRBJ1-2	.	TRBV6-5	CASSTGGKYGYTF	TGTGCCAGCTCGACAGGGGGGAAATATGGCTACACCTTC
.	TRBJ1-5	once	TRBV6-2/TRBV6-3	CASSHQKGIDQPQHF	TGTGCCAGCAGCCATCAAAAGGGGATTGATCAGCCCCAGCATTTT
TRBD1	TRBJ2-5	.	TRBV2	CASIDRDQETQYF	TGTGCCAGCATAGACAGGGACCAAGAGACCCAGTACTTC